The T cell receptor (beta chain) under discussion was sequenced for a study of identical twins. Study findings and constraints: Reduced insertions were recorded for abundant cord blood beta clonotypes, with no such pattern in memory repertoires. Twins shared out-of-frame alpha sequences with excess low generation probability.

Per the germline V gene, CDR1 is LNHDA and CDR2 is SQIVND (reference sequence). Trimming stripped 3 bases from V and 2 bases from J, with 10 bases between. The CDR3 is 14 residues long. This clonotype was observed a few times. Its antigen is currently unknown. A universal primer site came from template switching; cDNA carried unique molecular identifiers. TCRdb passed the 5' RACE reads through MiXCR, listing each CDR3 protein once. The table has about 890,000 distinct CDR3 sequences, 12% seen once. The data were also submitted as part of a second study, on yellow fever vaccine responses in identical twins.

The V gene is TRBV19, the J gene TRBJ1-2, with D unclear. The clonotype was recovered from a woman aged 18-29 years in good health. Sequencing was done on a sample of PBMCs. The CDR3 bases are TGTGCCAGTAGTATTCAAGGGTGGAACTATGGCTACACCTTC. It is translated as CASSIQGWNYGYTF.